Presented here are 5 T cell receptor beta chains from one specimen sequenced in a study of radiotherapy plus CTLA-4 blockade in lung cancer. The assay was immunoSEQ multiplex PCR, and TCRdb's table has in-frame clones only and misses some. The sample contains about 88,000 clones, less than 80% of which appear only once. The source was peripheral blood, collected from a patient treated with radiotherapy plus ipilimumab. These receptors all come from a human donor with non-small cell lung cancer that progressed on radiotherapy plus ipilimumab.

J is TRBJ2-5 and V is TRBV7-9, with a tentative D call TRBD1 (5 bases). The germline V and J ends were trimmed by 1 base and 0 bases, with 12 bases remaining between them. CDR3 length: 16 residues. Germline CDR1 SEHNR, CDR2 FQNEAQ (reference sequence). The CDR3 sequence is CASSLGAGYHQETQYF. The CDR3 coding sequence is TGTGCCAGCAGCTTAGGAGCAGGGTACCACCAAGAGACCCAGTACTTC.

The gene calls are TRBV11-2 and TRBJ1-5; D unresolved. This CDR3 spans 12 amino acids. Between the trimmed V and J ends, which lost 3 bases and 7 bases, there was a span of 7 bases. Germline assignment: CDR1 SGHAT and CDR2 FQNNGV. CDR3 in amino acids: CASSFPGQPQHF. As DNA, the CDR3 is TGTGCCAGCAGCTTCCCCGGCCAGCCCCAGCATTTT.

The CDR3 DNA reads TGTGCCAGCATGGTCAGGGGACCGACGAACACCGGGGAGCTGTTTTTT. As protein: CASMVRGPTNTGELFF. The rearrangement links TRBV11-2 to TRBJ2-2, with TRBD1 as a possible D gene (6 bases). Trimming stripped 7 bases from V and 0 bases from J, with 15 bases between. CDR3 size: 16 residues. Germline CDR1 and CDR2: SGHAT and FQNNGV.

This chain links TRBV6-1 with TRBJ1-1; the D gene is possibly TRBD1 (6 bases). Germline V lookup: CDR1 MNHNS, CDR2 SASEGT. Trimming took off 2 bases at V and 5 bases at J, with 12 bases between the two ends. The CDR3 is 14 residues long. The CDR3 loop is CASSEWSGETEAFF. In DNA, the CDR3 is TGTGCCAGCAGTGAATGGTCAGGGGAAACTGAAGCTTTCTTT.

This chain connects TRBV28 to TRBJ2-7, with 12 bases aligning to TRBD1. The CDR3 consists of 16 residues. J was trimmed by 1 base and V by 5 bases; bases with no gene match: 6. CDR1 and CDR2 (germline): MDHEN, SYDVKM. The CDR3 nucleotides are TGTGCCAGCAGTCCCGGGACAGGGGGCGCTTCCTACGAGCAGTACTTC. The encoded protein is CASSPGTGGASYEQYF.